This T cell receptor (beta chain) was identified during a study of blood T cells in healthy people across ages. Study-wide points: Long-lived donors carried more naive CD4+ cells and greater diversity than aged donors. Diversity of TCR beta per million T cells declined in a roughly linear way with age.

This clonotype occurred a few times. The antigen is unknown. V lost 9 bases and J lost 11, with 31 bases in between. The CDR3 runs to 16 residues. The germline gives CDR1 MNHEY, CDR2 SVGAGI. The authors ran a second PCR of about 6 to 11 cycles using a sample-barcoded 5' primer and a J-beta primer mix. TCRdb passed the 5' RACE reads through MiXCR, listing each CDR3 protein once. The sample records under 2,000,000 distinct CDR3 sequences, 49% being singletons. The chain uses TRBV6-5 and TRBJ2-5, with a weak D call TRBD2 (6 bases). The receptor was derived from a woman in her thirties or forties in good health. Material: blood. The CDR3 sequence: CARPPPCGGESFGQYF. The CDR3 DNA reads TGTGCCAGGCCCCCCCCGTGTGGCGGGGAGAGTTTTGGGCAGTACTTC.